The 18 T cell receptor beta chains reported below all come from one sample, sequenced in a study of a mutant IDH1 vaccine in newly diagnosed glioma (dated by TCRdb to about 2021). Antigens for these TCRs are unknown. Library preparation employed the immunoSEQ multiplex PCR assay. Here the immuneACCESS table is served through TCRdb, limited to in-frame sequences with V and J called. Missing clones are a known gap in these copies; in checked studies unresolved V genes cover under half, and the rest lacks a known reason. This sample lists about 85,000 clones; about 90% were detected once. The ten largest account for 0.6% to 0.95% of the sample. The intended sense of this specimen's time point label: week 47, end of study. Every vaccine dose consisted of 300 ug of a 20-mer mutant IDH1 peptide in Montanide, administered subcutaneously together with topical imiquimod. The sequencing used PBMCs, collected from a glioma patient whose treatment included an IDH1 peptide vaccine. Every receptor here comes from a woman aged 45-65 years with glioma.

The V gene is TRBV11-2, the J gene TRBJ2-7; 8 positions agree with TRBD1. Trimming removed 3 bases from V and 7 bases from J; junction bases left unmatched: 11. This CDR3 region has 15 residues. Looked up from germline, CDR1 is SGHAT and CDR2 is FQNNGV. The DNA for the CDR3 is TGTGCCAGCAGCTTGGACAGGGCCTACCACGGGGAGCAGTACTTC. It yields the protein CASSLDRAYHGEQYF.

CDR3 loop: CASSEGSGDEKLFF. In DNA, the CDR3 is TGTGCCAGCAGTGAAGGGAGTGGGGATGAAAAACTGTTTTTT. The chain has TRBV6-1 and TRBJ1-4; D gene ambiguous. This CDR3 is 14 amino acids long. V dropped 1 base and J dropped 6 bases, with 9 bases sitting between them. Germline lookup yields CDR1 MNHNS and CDR2 SASEGT.

The chain employs TRBV9 and TRBJ1-2; no clear D gene. The V end was cut by 4 bases, the J end by 0 bases, with 1 base between. The CDR3 contains 11 residues. Germline-derived CDR1 and CDR2 are SGDLS and YYNGEE. CDR3 sequence: CASSSNYGYTF. CDR3 nucleotide sequence: TGTGCCAGCAGCTCTAACTATGGCTACACCTTC. Supplemented by reference TRBV9 and TRBJ1-2, the full variable domain reads DSGVTQTPKHLITATGQRVTLRCSPRSGDLSVYWYQQSLDQGLQFLIQYYNGEERAKGNILERFSAQQFPDLHSELNLSSLELGDSALYFCASSSNYGYTFGSGTRLTVV.

This clone was recorded once. The chain couples TRBV6-5 to TRBJ2-3; possible D gene TRBD1, 6 bases. The CDR3 loop spans 11 amino acids. Germline assignment: CDR1 MNHEY and CDR2 SVGAGI. V lost 2 bases to trimming and J lost 11 bases, with 8 bases between them. CDR3 amino acids: CASSYGQQQYF. CDR3 coding DNA: TGTGCCAGCAGTTACGGACAGCAGCAGTATTTT.

The rearrangement links TRBV6-6 to TRBJ1-5, with D possibly being TRBD1 (6 bases). V gave up 7 bases and J gave up 5 bases, with 9 bases separating them. CDR1 and CDR2 from the germline V gene are MNHNY and SVGAGI (reference sequence). The CDR3 consists of 12 residues. CDR3 sequence: CASIQGYQPQHF. CDR3 nucleotide sequence: TGTGCCAGCATCCAGGGGTATCAGCCCCAGCATTTT.

V is TRBV30 and J is TRBJ1-2, with D possibly matching TRBD1 (5 bases). The length of the CDR3 is 12 residues. Trimming removed 7 bases from V and 5 bases from J, with 14 bases in between. From germline, CDR1 is GTSNPN and CDR2 SVGIG (reference sequence). In nucleotides, the CDR3 is TGTGCCTCCCGGGGGAGCTCTTATGGCTACACCTTC. Its translation: CASRGSSYGYTF.

The chain employs TRBV27 and TRBJ2-3; D uncertain. Germline CDR1 is MNHEY and CDR2 is SMNVEV (reference sequence). V lost 3 bases and J lost 4, with 17 bases in between. The CDR3 length is 16 residues. The CDR3 DNA reads as TGTGCCAGCAGTTTTCTTCTTGGGAAGCTTGCAGATACGCAGTATTTT. This sequence encodes CASSFLLGKLADTQYF.

V is TRBV9 and J is TRBJ2-7; the match to TRBD2 covers 7 bases. Germline CDR1 is SGDLS and CDR2 is YYNGEE. Trimming took 2 bases from V and 6 from J; bases not matched to a gene: 8. The CDR3 is made up of 14 amino acids. The CDR3 DNA reads TGTGCCAGCAGCGTGGGGACTATCAGTGCCGAGCAGTACTTC. Translating gives CASSVGTISAEQYF.

V is TRBV30 and J is TRBJ1-1, with unresolved D. Per germline, CDR1 GTSNPN and CDR2 SVGIG (reference sequence). The CDR3 has 13 residues. The V gene lost 0 bases and the J gene lost 6 bases, with 11 bases spanning the gap. In DNA, the CDR3 is TGTGCCTGGAGTGTGGCGGCTTGGTCTGAAGCTTTCTTT. It encodes CAWSVAAWSEAFF.

This chain links TRBV28 with TRBJ1-2, with TRBD1 matching 7 bases. CDR1 is MDHEN and CDR2 is SYDVKM in the germline V gene. This CDR3 is built from 17 residues. V shed 7 bases and J 0 bases; nucleotides not matched to a gene: 14. DNA of the CDR3: TGTGCCAGCATTGGTACCGGGACAGCAAGAGCTAACTATGGCTACACCTTC. It encodes CASIGTGTARANYGYTF.

The chain has TRBV6-5 and TRBJ2-7; tentatively, D is TRBD2 (5 bases). V was shortened by 2 bases and J by 1 base, with 6 bases between the two germline ends. CDR1 MNHEY and CDR2 SVGAGI come from the germline V gene. CDR3 length equals 13 residues. The CDR3 loop reads CASSYRGSYEQYF. The DNA for the CDR3 is TGTGCCAGCAGTTACCGCGGGTCCTACGAGCAGTACTTC.

V gene TRBV7-9 combines with J gene TRBJ1-2, with unresolved D. Germline lookup yields CDR1 SEHNR and CDR2 FQNEAQ (reference sequence). The V gene lost 5 bases and the J gene lost 1 base, with 8 bases spanning the gap. The CDR3 runs to 13 residues. CDR3 sequence: CASSRNINYGYTF. For the CDR3, the DNA is TGTGCCAGCAGCCGAAATATTAACTATGGCTACACCTTC. Using reference TRBV7-9 and TRBJ1-2 for the parts outside the CDR3, the full variable domain is DTGVSQNPRHKITKRGQNVTFRCDPISEHNRLYWYRQTLGQGPEFLTYFQNEAQLEKSRLLSDRFSAERPKGSFSTLEIQRTEQGDSAMYLCASSRNINYGYTFGSGTRLTVV.

The V call is TRBV2, the J call TRBJ2-6, with D uncertain. Germline CDR1 reads SNHLY; CDR2 reads FYNNEI. Trimming left V 0 bases short and J 3 bases short, with 0 bases between. The CDR3 sequence is 13 residues long. The CDR3 sequence is CASSEAGANVLTF. Written as DNA, the CDR3 is TGTGCCAGCAGTGAAGCTGGGGCCAACGTCCTGACTTTC.

This clone was seen only a few times. The gene calls are TRBV2 and TRBJ1-5, with D uncertain. V was trimmed by 6 bases and J by 4 bases, leaving 10 bases between them. This CDR3 is built from 13 residues. Germline V gene data show CDR1 as SNHLY and CDR2 as FYNNEI. DNA for the CDR3: TGTGCCAGCAGGGTACAGTGGAATCAGCCCCAGCATTTT. Translated: CASRVQWNQPQHF. Looking up the rest from reference TRBV2 and TRBJ1-5 gives the full variable domain: EPEVTQTPSHQVTQMGQEVILRCVPISNHLYFYWYRQILGQKVEFLVSFYNNEISEKSEIFDDQFSVERPDGSNFTLKIRSTKLEDSAMYFCASRVQWNQPQHFGDGTRLSIL.

The genes are TRBV6-5 and TRBJ2-7; perhaps D is TRBD1 or TRBD2 (5 bases each). CDR3 length: 14 residues. Germline values: CDR1 MNHEY, CDR2 SVGAGI. V shed 5 bases and J shed 2 bases, with 13 bases lying between them. Here the CDR3 DNA reads TGTGCCAGCAGTGCCCTCGAGGGACCCTACGAGCAGTACTTC. Its protein is CASSALEGPYEQYF.

This chain joins TRBV19 and TRBJ2-7, with TRBD2 matching 8 bases. The germline CDR1 and CDR2 sequences are LNHDA and SQIVND (reference sequence). With 5 bases clipped from V and 2 bases from J, the junction kept 8 bases outside the gene matches. The CDR3 has 15 residues. The CDR3 bases are TGTGCCAGTAGTTCTAGCGGGTCCAGACCCTACGAGCAGTACTTC. It translates to CASSSSGSRPYEQYF.

Note on this clone: The junction departs from germline at one end; a sequencing error may be responsible. The CDR3 protein is CASSLSRASVYGRHF. In DNA form, the CDR3 reads TGTGCCAGCAGCTTGTCTAGAGCATCCGTTTACGGGCGCCATTTT. The chain joins TRBV11-2 to TRBJ1-4; no reliable D call. Per the germline V gene, CDR1 is SGHAT and CDR2 is FQNNGV. The CDR3 contains 15 residues. The entire variable domain, with the rest obtained from reference TRBV11-2 and TRBJ1-4, is as follows: EAGVAQSPRYKIIEKRQSVAFWCNPISGHATLYWYQQILGQGPKLLIQFQNNGVVDDSQLPKDRFSAERLKGVDSTLKIQPAKLEDSAVYLCASSLSRASVYGRHFGSGTQLSVL.

V usage is TRBV6-1 and J usage is TRBJ1-2, with 7 bases fitting TRBD1. After removal of 3 bases from V and 8 bases from J, the junction contained 9 bases not matched to a gene. CDR1 MNHNS and CDR2 SASEGT come from the germline V gene. This CDR3 spans 14 amino acids. For the CDR3, the DNA is TGTGCCAGCAGTGACGAAGTAGGGGGCCGGGGCTACACCTTC. It is translated as CASSDEVGGRGYTF.